Following are 21 T cell receptor beta chains from one sample sequenced in a study of blood T cell repertoires in COVID-19. Sequenced by immunoSEQ multiplex PCR; TCRdb stores in-frame clones only, minus some. Of a few hundred thousand clones in the sample, roughly 83% were seen once. Sequences were obtained from peripheral blood. Receptors were obtained from a man aged 80 or over with acute or convalescent COVID-19.

The gene calls are TRBV7-8 and TRBJ2-1; TRBD2 aligns across 8 bases. Trimming cost V 6 bases and J 0 bases; bases outside gene matches: 4. Germline V gene lookup returns CDR1 SGHVS and CDR2 FQNEAQ. This CDR3 region has 15 residues. CDR3 sequence reads: CASRPSGSSYNEQFF. CDR3 bases: TGTGCCAGCAGACCCAGCGGGAGCTCCTACAATGAGCAGTTCTTC.

V gene TRBV7-9 combines with J gene TRBJ2-7; 13 positions agree with TRBD2. Trimming took 5 bases from V and 3 from J; bases not matched to a gene: 10. The germline gives CDR1 SEHNR, CDR2 FQNEAQ (reference sequence). This CDR3 is built from 17 residues. In DNA form, the CDR3 reads TGTGCCAGCAGCCTGACCGGGACTAGCGGGATTCTCTACGAGCAGTACTTC. Protein sequence: CASSLTGTSGILYEQYF.

This chain links TRBV9 with TRBJ1-2, with 8 positions matching TRBD1. The junction had 6 bases not matched to a gene; V was cut back by 1 base and J by 7 bases. CDR3 length: 14 amino acids. Germline assignment: CDR1 SGDLS and CDR2 YYNGEE. For the CDR3, the DNA is TGTGCCAGCAGCGTATTGGACAGGGAGTTTGGCTACACCTTC. Its protein product is CASSVLDREFGYTF. Filled out from reference TRBV9 and TRBJ1-2, the complete variable domain reads DSGVTQTPKHLITATGQRVTLRCSPRSGDLSVYWYQQSLDQGLQFLIQYYNGEERAKGNILERFSAQQFPDLHSELNLSSLELGDSALYFCASSVLDREFGYTFGSGTRLTVV.

This chain joins TRBV24-1 and TRBJ2-5, with D possibly being TRBD1 (6 bases). The V end was cut by 2 bases, the J end by 4 bases, with 13 bases between. Per the germline V gene, CDR1 is KGHDR and CDR2 is SFDVKD. CDR3 length equals 15 residues. The CDR3 nucleotides read TGTGCCACCAGTGATTCTGGCAGGGGCACAGAGACCCAGTACTTC. Translation gives CATSDSGRGTETQYF.

The rearrangement uses TRBV6-5 and TRBJ1-1; no clear D gene. Germline lookup yields CDR1 MNHEY and CDR2 SVGAGI. V dropped 0 bases and J dropped 8 bases, with 7 bases sitting between them. This CDR3 has 12 residues. The CDR3 DNA reads as TGTGCCAGCAGTTACTCTAAGCGAGAAGCTTTCTTT. Translation gives CASSYSKREAFF.

The chain recombines TRBV6-6 with TRBJ1-6; TRBD1 matches 10 bases. Per germline, CDR1 MNHNY and CDR2 SVGAGI (reference sequence). The V segment lost 4 bases and the J segment 7 bases; nucleotides outside the gene matches: 4. This CDR3 has 15 residues. DNA for the CDR3: TGTGCCAGCAGTTCCACGGGACAGGGGAATTCACCCCTCCACTTT. Translating gives CASSSTGQGNSPLHF.

J is TRBJ2-5 and V is TRBV6-2 or TRBV6-3; weak D call: TRBD1 (5 bases). Trimming stripped 0 bases from V and 2 bases from J, with 7 bases between. The germline CDR1 and CDR2 sequences are MNHEY and SVGEGT. This CDR3 is 14 amino acids long. CDR3 nucleotide sequence: TGTGCCAGCAGTTACTCCGACAGTCAAGAGACCCAGTACTTC. Translated: CASSYSDSQETQYF.

This chain uses TRBV13 with TRBJ2-6; 11 bases map to TRBD1. Per the germline V gene, CDR1 is PRHDT and CDR2 is FYEKMQ (reference sequence). V lost 5 bases, J lost 0 bases, and 3 bases stayed unmatched. This CDR3 is built from 17 residues. CDR3 coding DNA: TGTGCCAGCAGCCCGGGACAGGGGGACTCTGGGGCCAACGTCCTGACTTTC. It codes for CASSPGQGDSGANVLTF.

The gene calls are TRBV19 and TRBJ2-5, with 10 bases lining up with TRBD1. Germline V CDR1 and CDR2: LNHDA, SQIVND (reference sequence). V lost 7 bases, J lost 5 bases, and 7 bases stayed unmatched. This CDR3 is built from 14 residues. CDR3 DNA: TGTGCCAGTACTCCGGGACAGGGGCCCGAGACCCAGTACTTC. Translating it yields CASTPGQGPETQYF.

Written as DNA, the CDR3 is TGTGCCAGCAGCTTGGAGGGGACACCGCGCTATGGCTACACCTTC. This codes for CASSLEGTPRYGYTF. The rearrangement uses TRBV5-8 and TRBJ1-2; TRBD1 is a possible D gene (6 bases). Trimming removed 0 bases at V and 4 bases at J, with 13 bases between. Germline V gene data show CDR1 as SGHTS and CDR2 as YDEGEE. This CDR3 spans 15 amino acids.

The chain is built from TRBV5-1 and TRBJ2-2; 9 positions agree with TRBD2. Germline values: CDR1 SGHRS, CDR2 YFSETQ. V was pared by 4 bases and J by 1 base, with 2 bases of the junction left unmatched. This CDR3 region has 15 residues. CDR3 in DNA: TGCGCCAGCAGCCGACTAGCGGTGAACACCGGGGAGCTGTTTTTT. This codes for CASSRLAVNTGELFF. Full variable domain (rest looked up from reference TRBV5-1 and TRBJ2-2): KAGVTQTPRYLIKTRGQQVTLSCSPISGHRSVSWYQQTPGQGLQFLFEYFSETQRNKGNFPGRFSGRQFSNSRSEMNVSTLELGDSALYLCASSRLAVNTGELFFGEGSRLTVL.

The V gene is TRBV19, the J gene TRBJ1-5; 8 bases line up with TRBD1. Germline V lookup: CDR1 LNHDA, CDR2 SQIVND (reference sequence). Trimming cost V 4 bases and J 6 bases; bases outside gene matches: 11. The CDR3 is made up of 16 amino acids. The CDR3: CASSTYRGVKGQPQHF. In nucleotides, the CDR3 is TGTGCCAGTAGTACCTACAGGGGGGTTAAGGGTCAGCCCCAGCATTTT.

The chain uses TRBV24-1 and TRBJ2-1, with 7 bases aligning to TRBD1. In germline, CDR1 is KGHDR, CDR2 SFDVKD. The CDR3 is 18 residues long. V gave up 4 bases and J gave up 6 bases; unmatched junction bases: 17. The CDR3 sequence is CATSDQTGSRLHTNEQFF. CDR3 nucleotide sequence: TGTGCCACCAGTGACCAGACAGGGTCTAGATTACATACCAATGAGCAGTTCTTC.

This chain joins TRBV28 and TRBJ1-5; 7 bases match TRBD1. Germline-derived CDR1 and CDR2 are MDHEN and SYDVKM. The CDR3 length is 15 residues. J lost 2 bases, V lost 6 bases, and 7 bases had no gene match. This chain's CDR3 is CASRLTGSRNQPQHF. The CDR3 DNA reads as TGTGCCAGCAGGTTGACAGGGAGTCGCAATCAGCCCCAGCATTTT.

The chain couples TRBV10-3 to TRBJ1-2, with D unclear. Germline V gene lookup returns CDR1 ENHRY and CDR2 SYGVKD. The CDR3 consists of 13 residues. V was trimmed by 4 bases and J by 10 bases, leaving 16 bases between them. The CDR3 spells CAISGRAIEYYTF. CDR3 DNA sequence: TGTGCCATCAGTGGCCGAGCCATCGAGTACTACACCTTC.

This clone has just one count. The chain is built from TRBV2 and TRBJ2-1; a possible D gene is TRBD1 (6 bases). Germline assignment: CDR1 SNHLY and CDR2 FYNNEI. With 7 bases removed from V and 4 bases from J, the gap between germline ends came to 14 bases. The CDR3 covers 14 residues. CDR3 region: CASMAQGTYNEQFF. The CDR3 DNA reads as TGTGCCAGCATGGCACAGGGAACTTACAATGAGCAGTTCTTC.

The sample holds one count of this clone. The CDR3 loop reads CASSILPAGELFF. DNA for the CDR3: TGTGCCAGTAGTATCTTACCAGCCGGGGAGCTGTTTTTT. The rearrangement uses TRBV19 and TRBJ2-2; D is ambiguous. CDR1 is LNHDA, CDR2 SQIVND, per germline (reference sequence). V was pared by 3 bases and J by 6 bases, with 8 bases between. The CDR3 totals 13 residues.

The J gene is TRBJ2-1, the V gene TRBV7-9, with 11 positions matching TRBD2. Germline-derived CDR1 and CDR2 are SEHNR and FQNEAQ (reference sequence). This CDR3 spans 16 amino acids. Trimming cost V 4 bases and J 10 bases; bases outside gene matches: 12. This chain's CDR3 is CASSSLASSGRVEQFF. In DNA, the CDR3 is TGTGCCAGCAGCTCCCTTGCGAGTAGCGGGAGGGTCGAGCAGTTCTTC.

This clone was observed a handful of times. This chain links TRBV28 with TRBJ1-1; D might be TRBD1 (5 bases). The CDR3 loop spans 13 amino acids. V lost 5 bases and J 6 bases, leaving 13 bases between the germline ends. Germline lookup yields CDR1 MDHEN and CDR2 SYDVKM. The CDR3 sequence: CASSLAGFAEAFF. CDR3 DNA sequence: TGTGCCAGCAGTCTCGCAGGGTTCGCTGAAGCTTTCTTT. Together with reference TRBV28 and TRBJ1-1, the CDR3 gives the full variable domain: DVKVTQSSRYLVKRTGEKVFLECVQDMDHENMFWYRQDPGLGLRLIYFSYDVKMKEKGDIPEGYSVSREKKERFSLILESASTNQTSMYLCASSLAGFAEAFFGQGTRLTVV.

The chain carries TRBV23-1 and TRBJ2-3, with TRBD2 identical over 7 bases. TRBV23-1 is known as an ORF, though its function is uncertain. After removal of 3 bases from V and 4 bases from J, the junction contained 1 base not matched to a gene. The CDR3 is made up of 13 amino acids. In DNA, the CDR3 is TGCGCCAGCAGTCATCGGGGGGCAGATACGCAGTATTTT. Translating gives CASSHRGADTQYF.

This chain joins TRBV2 and TRBJ1-1; no clear D gene. The CDR3 sequence is 13 residues long. Trimming cost V 7 bases and J 4 bases, with 13 bases left between them. Germline CDR1 and CDR2: SNHLY and FYNNEI. This CDR3 is CASNGRRSTEAFF. DNA for the CDR3: TGTGCCAGCAACGGGAGACGCTCCACTGAAGCTTTCTTT.